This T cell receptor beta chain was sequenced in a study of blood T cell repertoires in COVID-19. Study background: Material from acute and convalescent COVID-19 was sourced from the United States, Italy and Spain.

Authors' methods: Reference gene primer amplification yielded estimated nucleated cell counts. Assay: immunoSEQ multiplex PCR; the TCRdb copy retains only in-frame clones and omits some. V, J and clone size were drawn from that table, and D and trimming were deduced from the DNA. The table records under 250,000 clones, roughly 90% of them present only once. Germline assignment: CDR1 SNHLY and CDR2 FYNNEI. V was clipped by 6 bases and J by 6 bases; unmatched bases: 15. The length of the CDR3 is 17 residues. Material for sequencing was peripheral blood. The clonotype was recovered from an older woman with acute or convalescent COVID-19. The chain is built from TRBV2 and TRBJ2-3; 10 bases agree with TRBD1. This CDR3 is CASSRDQTGTGVDTQYF. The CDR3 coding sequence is TGTGCCAGCAGCCGAGACCAAACCGGGACAGGGGTGGATACGCAGTATTTT.